This TCR beta chain is drawn from a study of shared clonotypes between healthy human individuals. Regarding the study as a whole: Clonotype sharing across donors was expected to vary with sequencing depth. Researchers found naive subsets generally carried larger estimated richness than memory subsets.

TCRdb's table, derived via immunoSEQ multiplex PCR, lists solely in-frame clones and lacks some. Among about 1.5 million clones listed, around 98% were seen once. With respect to this clone: Its target is unknown.

The V gene lost 4 bases and the J gene lost 4 bases, with 19 bases spanning the gap. The germline V gene has CDR1 SGHDN and CDR2 FVKESK. The CDR3 is made up of 16 amino acids. The chain has TRBV14 and TRBJ1-1; a weak D match, TRBD1 (6 bases). The TCR sequence derives from a man aged 25-45 years in good health. Sequencing input: naive CD4+ T cells sorted from blood. The sample's subset: CD45RA+ positively selected. The CDR3 DNA reads as TGTGCCAGCAGCCCAACGGGACACCTTCTGATCACTGAAGCTTTCTTT. It is translated as CASSPTGHLLITEAFF.